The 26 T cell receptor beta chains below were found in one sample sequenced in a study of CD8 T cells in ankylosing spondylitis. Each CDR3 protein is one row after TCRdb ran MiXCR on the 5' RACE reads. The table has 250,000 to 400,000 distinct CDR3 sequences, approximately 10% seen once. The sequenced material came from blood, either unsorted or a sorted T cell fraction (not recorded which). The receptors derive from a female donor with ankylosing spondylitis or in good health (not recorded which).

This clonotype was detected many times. The CDR3 is CASSLGWNYGYTF. The CDR3, as DNA: TGTGCCAGCAGTTTAGGGTGGAACTATGGCTACACCTTC. This rearrangement joins TRBV27 to TRBJ1-2; D gene ambiguous. Germline V gene lookup returns CDR1 MNHEY and CDR2 SMNVEV (reference sequence). This CDR3 is 13 amino acids long. The V end lost 2 bases, the J end lost 2 bases, and 6 bases lay between the germline ends.

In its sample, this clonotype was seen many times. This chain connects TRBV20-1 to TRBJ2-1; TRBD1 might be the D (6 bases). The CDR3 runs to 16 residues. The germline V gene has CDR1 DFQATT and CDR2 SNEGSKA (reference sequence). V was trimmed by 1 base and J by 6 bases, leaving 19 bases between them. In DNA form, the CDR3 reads TGCAGTGCTAGAGGTTTTCCGGGACACGCACCCAATGAGCAGTTCTTC. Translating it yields CSARGFPGHAPNEQFF.

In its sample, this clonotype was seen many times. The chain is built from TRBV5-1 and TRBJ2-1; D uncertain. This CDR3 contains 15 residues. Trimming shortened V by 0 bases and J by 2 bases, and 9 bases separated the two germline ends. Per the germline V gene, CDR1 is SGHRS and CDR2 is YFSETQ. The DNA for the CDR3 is TGCGCCAGCAGCTTGGAAGACATAACCTACAATGAGCAGTTCTTC. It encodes CASSLEDITYNEQFF.

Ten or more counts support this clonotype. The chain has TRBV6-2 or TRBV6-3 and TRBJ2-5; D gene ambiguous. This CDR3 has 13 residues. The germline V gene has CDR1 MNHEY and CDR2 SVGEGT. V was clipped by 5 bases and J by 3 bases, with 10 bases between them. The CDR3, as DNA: TGTGCCAGCAGTCTGGGTCCGAAAGAGACCCAGTACTTC. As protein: CASSLGPKETQYF.

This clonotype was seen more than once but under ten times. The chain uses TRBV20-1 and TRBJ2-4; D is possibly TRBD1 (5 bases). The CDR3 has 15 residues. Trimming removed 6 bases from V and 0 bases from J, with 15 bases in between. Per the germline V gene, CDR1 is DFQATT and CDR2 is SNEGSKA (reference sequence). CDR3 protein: CSASGAVIAKNIQYF. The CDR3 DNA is TGCAGTGCCTCTGGGGCGGTGATAGCCAAAAACATTCAGTACTTC.

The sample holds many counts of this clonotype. The CDR3 DNA reads TGTGCCAGCTCACCTGACAGGGGGCCGAGTCAGCCCCAGCATTTT. It codes for CASSPDRGPSQPQHF. V is TRBV18 and J is TRBJ1-5, with TRBD1 matching over 10 bases. CDR1 and CDR2 (germline): KGHSH, LQKENI. J lost 6 bases, V lost 3 bases, and 5 bases had no gene match. This CDR3 contains 15 residues.

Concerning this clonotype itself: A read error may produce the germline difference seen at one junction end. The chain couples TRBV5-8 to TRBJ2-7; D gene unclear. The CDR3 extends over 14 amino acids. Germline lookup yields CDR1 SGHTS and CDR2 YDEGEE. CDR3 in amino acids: CASSLRWHSYEEYF. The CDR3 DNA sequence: TGTGCCAGCAGCTTGAGGTGGCACTCCTACGAGGAGTACTTC. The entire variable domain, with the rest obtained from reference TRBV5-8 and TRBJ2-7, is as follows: EAGVTQSPTHLIKTRGQQATLRCSPISGHTSVYWYQQALGLGLQFLLWYDEGEERNRGNFPPRFSGRQFPNYSSELNVNALELEDSALYLCASSLRWHSYEEYFGPGTRLTVT.

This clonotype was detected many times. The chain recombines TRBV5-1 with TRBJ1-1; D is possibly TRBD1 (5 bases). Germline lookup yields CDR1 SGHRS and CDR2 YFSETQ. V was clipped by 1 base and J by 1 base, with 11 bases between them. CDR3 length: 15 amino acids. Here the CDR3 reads CASSLLTGGNTEAFF. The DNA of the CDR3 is TGCGCCAGCAGCTTGCTCACTGGGGGGAACACTGAAGCTTTCTTT.

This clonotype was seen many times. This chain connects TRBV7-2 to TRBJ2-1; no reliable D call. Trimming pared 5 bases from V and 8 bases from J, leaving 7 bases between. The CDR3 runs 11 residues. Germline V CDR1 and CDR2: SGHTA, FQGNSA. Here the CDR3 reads CASSAGYEQFF. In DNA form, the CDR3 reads TGTGCCAGCAGCGCCGGGTATGAGCAGTTCTTC.

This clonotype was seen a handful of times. This chain's CDR3 is CASSLGGSGVGSYNEQFF. The CDR3, as DNA: TGCGCCAGCAGCTTGGGGGGTAGCGGGGTTGGCTCCTACAATGAGCAGTTCTTC. The chain recombines TRBV5-1 with TRBJ2-1, with 8 bases matching TRBD2. Per germline, CDR1 SGHRS and CDR2 YFSETQ. The trim removed 0 bases at V and 0 bases at J, leaving 8 bases unmatched. The CDR3 length is 18 residues.

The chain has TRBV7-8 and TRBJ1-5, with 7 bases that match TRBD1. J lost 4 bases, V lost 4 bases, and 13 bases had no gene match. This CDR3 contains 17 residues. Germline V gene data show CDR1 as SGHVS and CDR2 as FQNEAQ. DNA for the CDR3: TGTGCCAGCAGCTCCCGAATTGAGGACAGGCCTAATCAGCCCCAGCATTTT. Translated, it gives CASSSRIEDRPNQPQHF.

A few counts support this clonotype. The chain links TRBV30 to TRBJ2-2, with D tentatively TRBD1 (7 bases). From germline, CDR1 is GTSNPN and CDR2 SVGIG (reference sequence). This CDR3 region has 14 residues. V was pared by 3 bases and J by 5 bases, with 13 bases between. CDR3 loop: CAWREGQRTGELFF. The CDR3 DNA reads TGTGCCTGGAGGGAGGGACAGAGGACCGGGGAGCTGTTTTTT.

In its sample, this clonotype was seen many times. For the CDR3, the DNA is TGCGCCAGCAGCCGCGGAGGGACAGGGGGATTCAGCTCTGGAAACACCATATATTTT. It translates to CASSRGGTGGFSSGNTIYF. The chain is built from TRBV5-1 and TRBJ1-3; 11 bases line up with TRBD1. The CDR3 spans 19 residues. CDR1 and CDR2 from the germline V gene are SGHRS and YFSETQ. Trimming at V came to 4 bases and at J to 0 bases, leaving 12 bases not matched to a gene.

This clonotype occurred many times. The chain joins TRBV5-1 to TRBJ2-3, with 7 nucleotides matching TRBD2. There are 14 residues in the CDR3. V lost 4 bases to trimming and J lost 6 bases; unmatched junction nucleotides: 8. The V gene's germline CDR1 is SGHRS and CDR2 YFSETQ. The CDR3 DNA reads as TGCGCCAGCAGCCATGGACTAGATGGTGATACGCAGTATTTT. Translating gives CASSHGLDGDTQYF. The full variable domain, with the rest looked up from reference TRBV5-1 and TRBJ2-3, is KAGVTQTPRYLIKTRGQQVTLSCSPISGHRSVSWYQQTPGQGLQFLFEYFSETQRNKGNFPGRFSGRQFSNSRSEMNVSTLELGDSALYLCASSHGLDGDTQYFGPGTRLTVL.

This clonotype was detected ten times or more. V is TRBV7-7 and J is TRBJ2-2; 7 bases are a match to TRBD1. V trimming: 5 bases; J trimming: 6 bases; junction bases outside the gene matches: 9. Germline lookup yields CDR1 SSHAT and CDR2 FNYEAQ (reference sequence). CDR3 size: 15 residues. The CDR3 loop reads CASSPEDRLSGELFF. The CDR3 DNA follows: TGTGCCAGCAGCCCAGAGGACAGGCTATCCGGGGAGCTGTTTTTT. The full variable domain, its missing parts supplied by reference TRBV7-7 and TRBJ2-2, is GAGVSQSPRYKVTKRGQDVTLRCDPISSHATLYWYQQALGQGPEFLTYFNYEAQPDKSGLPSDRFSAERPEGSISTLTIQRTEQRDSAMYRCASSPEDRLSGELFFGEGSRLTVL.

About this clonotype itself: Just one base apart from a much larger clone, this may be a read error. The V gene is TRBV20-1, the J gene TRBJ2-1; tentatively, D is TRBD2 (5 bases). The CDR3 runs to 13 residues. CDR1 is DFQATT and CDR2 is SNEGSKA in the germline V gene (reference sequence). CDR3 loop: CSTRGSAANEQFF. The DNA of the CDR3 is TGCAGTACTAGAGGGTCGGCCGCCAATGAGCAGTTCTTC.

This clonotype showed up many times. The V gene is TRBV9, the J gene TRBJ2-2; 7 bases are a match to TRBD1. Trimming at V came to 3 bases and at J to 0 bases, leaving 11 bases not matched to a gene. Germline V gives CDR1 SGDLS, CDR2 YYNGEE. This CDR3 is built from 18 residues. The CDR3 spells CASSARLWGTANTGELFF. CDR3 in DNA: TGTGCCAGCAGCGCGAGGCTATGGGGGACAGCGAACACCGGGGAGCTGTTTTTT.

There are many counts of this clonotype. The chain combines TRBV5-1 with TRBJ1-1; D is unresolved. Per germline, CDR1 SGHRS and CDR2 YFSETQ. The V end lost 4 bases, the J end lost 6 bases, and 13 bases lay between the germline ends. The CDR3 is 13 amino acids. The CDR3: CASSPGGRAEAFF. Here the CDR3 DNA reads TGCGCCAGCAGCCCGGGAGGGCGCGCTGAAGCTTTCTTT.

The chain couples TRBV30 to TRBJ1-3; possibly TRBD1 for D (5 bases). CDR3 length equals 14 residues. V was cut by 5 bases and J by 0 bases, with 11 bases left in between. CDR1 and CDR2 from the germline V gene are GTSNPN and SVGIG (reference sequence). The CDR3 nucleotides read TGTGCCTGGGCCCTTGGGGGCTCTGGAAACACCATATATTTT. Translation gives CAWALGGSGNTIYF. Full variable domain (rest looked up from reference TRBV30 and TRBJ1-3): SQTIHQWPATLVQPVGSPLSLECTVEGTSNPNLYWYRQAAGRGLQLLFYSVGIGQISSEVPQNLSASRPQDRQFILSSKKLLLSDSGFYLCAWALGGSGNTIYFGEGSWLTVV.

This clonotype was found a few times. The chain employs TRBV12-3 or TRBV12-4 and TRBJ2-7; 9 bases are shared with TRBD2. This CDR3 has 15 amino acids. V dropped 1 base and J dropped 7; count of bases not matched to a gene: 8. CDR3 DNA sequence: TGTGCCAGCAGTTTAGGTGGCGGGAGGGTTGAGGAGCAGTACTTC. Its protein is CASSLGGGRVEEQYF.

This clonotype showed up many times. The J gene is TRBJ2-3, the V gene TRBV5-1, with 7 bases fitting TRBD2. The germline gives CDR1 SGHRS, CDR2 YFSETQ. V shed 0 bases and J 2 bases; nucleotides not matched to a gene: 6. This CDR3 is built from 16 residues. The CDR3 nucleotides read TGCGCCAGCAGCTTGGGGGTCCTAGCGGCCACAGATACGCAGTATTTT. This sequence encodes CASSLGVLAATDTQYF.

As DNA, the CDR3 is TGTGCCAGCAGACAAATTTCTGGGCGTTCACCCCTCCACTTT. It is translated as CASRQISGRSPLHF. The rearrangement uses TRBV6-1 and TRBJ1-6; D ambiguous. The CDR3 has 14 residues. Trimming shortened V by 6 bases and J by 9 bases, and 15 bases separated the two germline ends. In germline, CDR1 is MNHNS, CDR2 SASEGT.

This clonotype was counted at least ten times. The DNA of the CDR3 is TGTGCCAGCAGTCCCCGGGACAGGAACACTGAAGCTTTCTTT. This codes for CASSPRDRNTEAFF. The V and J genes are TRBV27 and TRBJ1-1; 7 bases are shared with TRBD1. After removal of 5 bases from V and 1 base from J, the junction contained 4 bases not matched to a gene. The germline CDR1 and CDR2 sequences are MNHEY and SMNVEV (reference sequence). The CDR3 sequence is 14 residues long.

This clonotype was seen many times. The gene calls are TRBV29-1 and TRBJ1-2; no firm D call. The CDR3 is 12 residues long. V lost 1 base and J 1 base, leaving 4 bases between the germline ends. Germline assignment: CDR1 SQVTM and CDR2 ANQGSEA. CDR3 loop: CSVEGINYGYTF. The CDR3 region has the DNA TGCAGCGTTGAAGGCATTAACTATGGCTACACCTTC.

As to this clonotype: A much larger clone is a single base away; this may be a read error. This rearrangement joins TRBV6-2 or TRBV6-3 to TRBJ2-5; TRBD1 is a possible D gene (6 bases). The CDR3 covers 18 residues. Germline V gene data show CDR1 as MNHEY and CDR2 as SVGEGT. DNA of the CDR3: TGTGCCAGCAGTTATGACGGGACACACCGAGACTTCCAAGAGACCCAGCACTTC. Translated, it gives CASSYDGTHRDFQETQHF.

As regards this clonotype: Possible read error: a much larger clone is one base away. CDR3 region: CSVNTGGKGYTF. CDR3 bases: TGCAGTGTCAATACAGGGGGAAAGGGCTACACCTTC. The V gene is TRBV20-1, the J gene TRBJ1-2, with 8 bases identical to TRBD1. Germline V gene data show CDR1 as DFQATT and CDR2 as SNEGSKA (reference sequence). Trimming removed 7 bases from V and 8 bases from J; junction bases left unmatched: 9. The CDR3 length is 12 residues.